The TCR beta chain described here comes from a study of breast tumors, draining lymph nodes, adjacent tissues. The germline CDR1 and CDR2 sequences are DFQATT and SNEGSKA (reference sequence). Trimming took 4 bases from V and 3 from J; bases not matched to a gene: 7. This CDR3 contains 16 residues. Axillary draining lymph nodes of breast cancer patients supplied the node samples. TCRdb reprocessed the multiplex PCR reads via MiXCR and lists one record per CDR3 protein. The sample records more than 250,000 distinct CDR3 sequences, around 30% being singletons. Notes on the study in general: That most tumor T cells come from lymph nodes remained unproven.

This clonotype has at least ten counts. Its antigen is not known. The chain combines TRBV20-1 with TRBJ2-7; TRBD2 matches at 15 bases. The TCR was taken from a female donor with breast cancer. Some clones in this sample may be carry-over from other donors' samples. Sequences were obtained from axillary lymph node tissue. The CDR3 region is CSAKGLAGGKDYEQYF. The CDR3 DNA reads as TGCAGTGCTAAAGGACTAGCGGGAGGGAAGGACTACGAGCAGTACTTC.